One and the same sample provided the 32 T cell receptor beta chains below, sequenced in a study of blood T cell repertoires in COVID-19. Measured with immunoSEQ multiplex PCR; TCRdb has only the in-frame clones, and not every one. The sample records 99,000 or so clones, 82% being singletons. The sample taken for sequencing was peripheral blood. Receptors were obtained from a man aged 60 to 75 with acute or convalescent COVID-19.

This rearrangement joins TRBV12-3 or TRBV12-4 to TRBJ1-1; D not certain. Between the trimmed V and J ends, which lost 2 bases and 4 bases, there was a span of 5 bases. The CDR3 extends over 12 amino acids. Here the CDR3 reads CASSLQATEAFF. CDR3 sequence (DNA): TGTGCCAGCAGTTTACAGGCCACTGAAGCTTTCTTT.

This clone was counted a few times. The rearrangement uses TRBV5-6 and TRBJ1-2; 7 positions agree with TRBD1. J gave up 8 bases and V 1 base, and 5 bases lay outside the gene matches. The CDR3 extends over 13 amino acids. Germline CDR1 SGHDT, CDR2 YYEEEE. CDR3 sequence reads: CASSLRDRKGYTF. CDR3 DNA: TGTGCCAGCAGCTTGCGGGACAGAAAGGGCTACACCTTC.

The CDR3 bases are TGTGCCAGCAGTTACTCAAGCGGGGGTCTCTACAATGAGCAGTTCTTC. As protein: CASSYSSGGLYNEQFF. This rearrangement joins TRBV6-5 to TRBJ2-1; 8 nucleotides match TRBD2. CDR1 and CDR2 (germline): MNHEY, SVGAGI. J lost 3 bases, V lost 0 bases, and 4 bases had no gene match. The CDR3 totals 16 residues.

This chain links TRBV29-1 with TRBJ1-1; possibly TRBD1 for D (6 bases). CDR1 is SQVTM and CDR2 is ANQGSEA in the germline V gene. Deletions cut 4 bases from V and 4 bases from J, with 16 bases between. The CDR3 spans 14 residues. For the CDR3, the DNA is TGCAGCGTTGGGGGACAACAGATCGCCACTGAAGCTTTCTTT. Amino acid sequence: CSVGGQQIATEAFF.

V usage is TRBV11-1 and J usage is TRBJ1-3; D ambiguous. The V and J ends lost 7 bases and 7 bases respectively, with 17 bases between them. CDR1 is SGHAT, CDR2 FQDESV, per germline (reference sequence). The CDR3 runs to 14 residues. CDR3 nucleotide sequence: TGTGCCAGCAACGTTCGAGAAGGGAGCAACACCATATATTTT. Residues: CASNVREGSNTIYF.

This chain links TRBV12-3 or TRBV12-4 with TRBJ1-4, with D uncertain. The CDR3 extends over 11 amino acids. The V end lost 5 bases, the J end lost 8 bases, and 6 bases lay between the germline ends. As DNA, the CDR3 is TGTGCCAGCAGTCCCCGGGAAAAACTGTTTTTT. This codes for CASSPREKLFF.

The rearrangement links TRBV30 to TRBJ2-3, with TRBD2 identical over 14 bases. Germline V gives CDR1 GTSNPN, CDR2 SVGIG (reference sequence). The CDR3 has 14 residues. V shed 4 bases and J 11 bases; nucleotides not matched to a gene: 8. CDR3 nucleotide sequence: TGTGCCTGGAACACCGGGACTAGCGGGGGAGGGCAGTATTTT. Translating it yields CAWNTGTSGGGQYF.

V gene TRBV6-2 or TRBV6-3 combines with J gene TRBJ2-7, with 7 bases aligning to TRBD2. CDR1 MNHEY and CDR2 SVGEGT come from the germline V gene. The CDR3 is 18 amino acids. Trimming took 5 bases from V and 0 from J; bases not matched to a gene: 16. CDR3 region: CASSPKLAFRTPSYEQYF. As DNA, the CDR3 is TGTGCCAGCAGTCCCAAACTAGCGTTCCGTACCCCCTCCTACGAGCAGTACTTC.

The CDR3 nucleotides read TGTGCCAGCTCACGGTCTCCGGCGGGGGAAGGAAGGTACGAGCAGTACTTC. Protein sequence: CASSRSPAGEGRYEQYF. This chain connects TRBV18 to TRBJ2-7; 7 bases are shared with TRBD2. The germline CDR1 and CDR2 sequences are KGHSH and LQKENI. V lost 4 bases to trimming and J lost 4 bases; unmatched junction nucleotides: 16. This CDR3 is built from 17 residues.

CDR3: CASSSAVNYGYTF. DNA for the CDR3: TGTGCCAGCAGTTCTGCGGTAAACTATGGCTACACCTTC. The chain links TRBV28 to TRBJ1-2; D unresolved. V was shortened by 4 bases and J by 2 bases, with 8 bases between the two germline ends. This CDR3 spans 13 amino acids. Germline-derived CDR1 and CDR2 are MDHEN and SYDVKM.

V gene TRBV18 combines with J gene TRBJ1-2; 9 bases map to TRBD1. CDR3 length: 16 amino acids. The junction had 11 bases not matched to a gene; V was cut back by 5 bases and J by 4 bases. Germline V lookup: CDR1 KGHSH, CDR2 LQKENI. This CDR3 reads CASSSGTGSIGYGYTF. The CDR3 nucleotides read TGTGCCAGCTCATCGGGGACAGGGTCTATAGGCTATGGCTACACCTTC.

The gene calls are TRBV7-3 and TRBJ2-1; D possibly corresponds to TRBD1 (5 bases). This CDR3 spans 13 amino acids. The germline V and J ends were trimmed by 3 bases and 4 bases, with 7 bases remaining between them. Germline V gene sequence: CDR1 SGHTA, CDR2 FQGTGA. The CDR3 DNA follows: TGTGCCAGCAGCTTCACAGGTTACAATGAGCAGTTCTTC. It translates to CASSFTGYNEQFF.

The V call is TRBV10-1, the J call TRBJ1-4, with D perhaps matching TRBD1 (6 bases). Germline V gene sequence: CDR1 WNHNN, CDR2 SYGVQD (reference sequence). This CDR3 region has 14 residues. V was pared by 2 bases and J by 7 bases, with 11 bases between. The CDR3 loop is CASSEGQRGEKLFF. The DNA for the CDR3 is TGCGCCAGCAGTGAGGGACAGCGAGGTGAAAAACTGTTTTTT.

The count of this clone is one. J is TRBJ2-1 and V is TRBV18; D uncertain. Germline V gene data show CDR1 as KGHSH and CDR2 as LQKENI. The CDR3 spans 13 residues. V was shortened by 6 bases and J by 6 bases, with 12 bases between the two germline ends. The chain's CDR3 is CASSQSIINEQFF. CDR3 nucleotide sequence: TGTGCCAGCTCCCAATCTATAATCAATGAGCAGTTCTTC. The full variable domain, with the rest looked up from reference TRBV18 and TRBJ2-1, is NAGVMQNPRHLVRRRGQEARLRCSPMKGHSHVYWYRQLPEEGLKFMVYLQKENIIDESGMPKERFSAEFPKEGPSILRIQQVVRGDSAAYFCASSQSIINEQFFGPGTRLTVL.

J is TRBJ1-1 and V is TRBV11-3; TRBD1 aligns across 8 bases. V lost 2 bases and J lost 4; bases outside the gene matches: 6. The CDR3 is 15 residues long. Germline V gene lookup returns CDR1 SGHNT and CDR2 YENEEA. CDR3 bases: TGTGCCAGCAGCTTACGGACAGGGAAGGGCACTGAAGCTTTCTTT. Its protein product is CASSLRTGKGTEAFF.

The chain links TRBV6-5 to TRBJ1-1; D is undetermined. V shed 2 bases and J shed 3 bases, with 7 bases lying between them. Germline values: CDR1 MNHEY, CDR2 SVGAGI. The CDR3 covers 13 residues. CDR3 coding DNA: TGTGCCAGCAGTTACGGAGGTTACACTGAAGCTTTCTTT. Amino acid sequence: CASSYGGYTEAFF.

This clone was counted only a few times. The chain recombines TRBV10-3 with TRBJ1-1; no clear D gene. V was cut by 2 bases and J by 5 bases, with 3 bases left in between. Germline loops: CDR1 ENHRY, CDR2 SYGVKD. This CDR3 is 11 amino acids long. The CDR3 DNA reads TGTGCCATCAGTGAGGAGACTGAAGCTTTCTTT. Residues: CAISEETEAFF.

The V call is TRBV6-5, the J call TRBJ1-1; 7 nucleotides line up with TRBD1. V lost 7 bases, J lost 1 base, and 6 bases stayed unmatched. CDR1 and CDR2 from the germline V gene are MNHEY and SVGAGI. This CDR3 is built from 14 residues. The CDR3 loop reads CASNLDRANTEAFF. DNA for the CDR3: TGTGCCAGCAACCTAGACAGGGCGAACACTGAAGCTTTCTTT.

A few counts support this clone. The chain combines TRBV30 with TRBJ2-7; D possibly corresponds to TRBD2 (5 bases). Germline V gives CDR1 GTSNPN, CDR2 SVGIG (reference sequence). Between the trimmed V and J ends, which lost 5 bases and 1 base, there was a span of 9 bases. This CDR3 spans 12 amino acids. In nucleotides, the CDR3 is TGTGCCTGGGGCCGGGGTTCCTACGAGCAGTACTTC. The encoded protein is CAWGRGSYEQYF.

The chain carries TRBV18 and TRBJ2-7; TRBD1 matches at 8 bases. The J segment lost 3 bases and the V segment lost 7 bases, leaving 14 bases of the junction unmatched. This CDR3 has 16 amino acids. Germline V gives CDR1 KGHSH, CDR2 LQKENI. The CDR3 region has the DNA TGTGCCAGCTGCGCGGACAGGGCGCCAGCGGGCTACGAGCAGTACTTC. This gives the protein CASCADRAPAGYEQYF.

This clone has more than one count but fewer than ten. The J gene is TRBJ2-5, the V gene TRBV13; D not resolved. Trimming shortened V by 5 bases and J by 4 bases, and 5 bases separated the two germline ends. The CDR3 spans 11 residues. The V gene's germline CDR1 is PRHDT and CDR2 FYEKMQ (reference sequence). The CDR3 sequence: CASSTGETQYF. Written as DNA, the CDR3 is TGTGCCAGCAGCACCGGAGAGACCCAGTACTTC.

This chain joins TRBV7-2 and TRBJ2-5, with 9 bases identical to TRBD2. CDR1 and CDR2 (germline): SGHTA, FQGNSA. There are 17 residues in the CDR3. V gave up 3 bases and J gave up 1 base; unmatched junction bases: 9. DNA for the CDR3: TGTGCCAGCAGCTTCGCTCCGGGACTAGCAGGCCAAGAGACCCAGTACTTC. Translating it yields CASSFAPGLAGQETQYF.

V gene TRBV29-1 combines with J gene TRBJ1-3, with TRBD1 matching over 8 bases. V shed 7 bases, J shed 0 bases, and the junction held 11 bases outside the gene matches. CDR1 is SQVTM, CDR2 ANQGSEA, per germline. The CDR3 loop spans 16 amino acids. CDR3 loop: CSASWTGKPSGNTIYF. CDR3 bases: TGCAGCGCCAGCTGGACAGGGAAACCCTCTGGAAACACCATATATTTT.

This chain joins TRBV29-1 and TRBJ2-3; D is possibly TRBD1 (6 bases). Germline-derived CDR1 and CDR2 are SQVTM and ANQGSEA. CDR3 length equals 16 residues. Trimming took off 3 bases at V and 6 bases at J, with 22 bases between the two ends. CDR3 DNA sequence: TGCAGCGTTGATGGAACGCCGGGGACACGCTCCGATACGCAGTATTTT. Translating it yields CSVDGTPGTRSDTQYF.

CDR3 loop: CASSEGTPAGGYTF. The CDR3 coding sequence is TGTGCCAGCAGCGAAGGGACTCCGGCGGGTGGCTACACCTTC. This chain uses TRBV9 with TRBJ1-2; possible D gene TRBD1, 5 bases. Germline V gene data show CDR1 as SGDLS and CDR2 as YYNGEE. V was clipped by 3 bases and J by 7 bases, with 16 bases between them. The CDR3 is 14 amino acids.

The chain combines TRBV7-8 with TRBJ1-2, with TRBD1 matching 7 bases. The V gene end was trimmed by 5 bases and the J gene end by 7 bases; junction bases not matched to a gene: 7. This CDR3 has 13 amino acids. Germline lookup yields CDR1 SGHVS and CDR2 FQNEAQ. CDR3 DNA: TGTGCCAGCAGCCCTGACAGGGTAGCTGGCTACACCTTC. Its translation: CASSPDRVAGYTF.

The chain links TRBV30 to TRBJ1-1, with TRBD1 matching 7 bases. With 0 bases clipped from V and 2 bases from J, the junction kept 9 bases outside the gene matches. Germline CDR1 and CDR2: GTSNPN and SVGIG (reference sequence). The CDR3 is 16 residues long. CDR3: CAWSVYQGVRNTEAFF. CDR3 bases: TGTGCCTGGAGTGTATACCAGGGGGTGAGAAACACTGAAGCTTTCTTT.

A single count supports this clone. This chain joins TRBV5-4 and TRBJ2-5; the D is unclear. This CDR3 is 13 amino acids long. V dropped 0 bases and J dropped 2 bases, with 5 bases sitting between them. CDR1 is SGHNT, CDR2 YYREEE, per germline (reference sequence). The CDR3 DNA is TGTGCCAGCAGCTTGGGACTGCAAGAGACCCAGTACTTC. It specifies CASSLGLQETQYF.

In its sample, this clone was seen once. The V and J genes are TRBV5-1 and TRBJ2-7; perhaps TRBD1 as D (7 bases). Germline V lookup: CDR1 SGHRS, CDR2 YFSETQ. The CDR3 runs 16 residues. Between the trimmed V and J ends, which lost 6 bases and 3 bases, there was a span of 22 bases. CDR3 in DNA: TGCGCCAGCAACCAAGGAGGGGGCGTTTATAACTACGAGCAGTACTTC. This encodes CASNQGGGVYNYEQYF.

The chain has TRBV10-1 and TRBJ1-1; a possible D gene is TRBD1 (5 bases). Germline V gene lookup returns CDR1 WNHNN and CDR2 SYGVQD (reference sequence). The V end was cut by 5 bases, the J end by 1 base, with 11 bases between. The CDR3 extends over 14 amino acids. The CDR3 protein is CASSPGFRNTEAFF. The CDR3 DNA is TGCGCCAGCAGTCCAGGGTTTCGGAACACTGAAGCTTTCTTT.

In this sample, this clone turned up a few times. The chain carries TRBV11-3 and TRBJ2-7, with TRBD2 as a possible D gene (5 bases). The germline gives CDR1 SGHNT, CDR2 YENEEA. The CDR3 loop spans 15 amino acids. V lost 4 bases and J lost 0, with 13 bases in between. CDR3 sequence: CASSYGLSGSYEQYF. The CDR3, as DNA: TGTGCCAGCAGCTACGGACTGTCAGGCTCCTACGAGCAGTACTTC.

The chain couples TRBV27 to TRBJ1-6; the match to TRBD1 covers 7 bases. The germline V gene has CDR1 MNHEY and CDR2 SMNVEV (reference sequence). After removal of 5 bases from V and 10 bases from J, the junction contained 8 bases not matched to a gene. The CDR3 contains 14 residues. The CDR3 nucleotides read TGTGCCAGCAGTCGGGACAGCGGATTATCACCCCTCCACTTT. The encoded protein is CASSRDSGLSPLHF.